These 14 T cell receptor beta chains came from one sample sequenced in a study of blood T cells in healthy people across ages. PCR was performed a second time for 7 to 11 cycles using a sample-barcoded 5' primer and a J-beta primer mix. TCRdb re-derived calls from the 5' RACE reads in MiXCR, one entry per CDR3 protein. Of about 670,000 distinct CDR3 sequences listed, roughly half are singletons. The sequencing input was blood. Every receptor here comes from a woman at least 80 years old in good health.

The chain links TRBV7-2 to TRBJ2-4; the match to TRBD2 covers 10 bases. The end of the DNA is better explained by TRBJ2-5, so the J call may be wrong. The CDR3 is 14 residues long. In germline, CDR1 is SGHTA, CDR2 FQGNSA. The CDR3 sequence is CASSSSSGGETQYF. The CDR3 nucleotides read TGTGCCAGCAGCTCTTCTAGCGGGGGTGAGACCCAGTACTTC.

The sample holds many counts of this clonotype. The V gene is TRBV5-1, the J gene TRBJ2-1; 7 positions agree with TRBD2. This CDR3 has 15 amino acids. V was clipped by 4 bases and J by 5 bases; unmatched bases: 9. From germline, CDR1 is SGHRS and CDR2 YFSETQ. CDR3 nucleotide sequence: TGCGCCAGCAGCCGATCGGGAGGTAGAGACAATGAGCAGTTCTTC. It codes for CASSRSGGRDNEQFF. Together with reference TRBV5-1 and TRBJ2-1, the CDR3 gives the full variable domain: KAGVTQTPRYLIKTRGQQVTLSCSPISGHRSVSWYQQTPGQGLQFLFEYFSETQRNKGNFPGRFSGRQFSNSRSEMNVSTLELGDSALYLCASSRSGGRDNEQFFGPGTRLTVL.

This clonotype occurred a few times. DNA of the CDR3: TGTGCCAGCAGTGCCGGGACGGGGAACACCGGGGAGCTGTTTTTT. Translation gives CASSAGTGNTGELFF. The genes are TRBV6-4 and TRBJ2-2; either TRBD1 or TRBD2 may fit D (5 bases each). The V gene lost 4 bases and the J gene lost 1 base, with 10 bases spanning the gap. Germline V lookup: CDR1 MRHNA, CDR2 SNTAGT. This CDR3 is 15 amino acids long.

The chain carries TRBV2 and TRBJ2-3, with unresolved D. The CDR3 extends over 13 amino acids. Germline lookup yields CDR1 SNHLY and CDR2 FYNNEI. V was clipped by 8 bases and J by 4 bases, with 13 bases between them. CDR3 residues: CASGLGWADTQYF. CDR3 sequence (DNA): TGTGCCAGCGGCCTAGGGTGGGCAGATACGCAGTATTTT.

The chain recombines TRBV10-3 with TRBJ2-7; 11 bases are a match to TRBD2. The trim removed 6 bases at V and 5 bases at J, leaving 6 bases unmatched. The length of the CDR3 is 14 residues. Germline V gives CDR1 ENHRY, CDR2 SYGVKD. CDR3 sequence (DNA): TGTGCCATCAGGATAGCGGGAGGGACCCACGAGCAGTACTTC. Translating gives CAIRIAGGTHEQYF.

This clonotype was counted a few times. The V and J genes are TRBV6-1 and TRBJ1-4; D is uncertain. V was trimmed by 2 bases and J by 8 bases, leaving 9 bases between them. From germline, CDR1 is MNHNS and CDR2 SASEGT. The CDR3 contains 13 residues. The DNA for the CDR3 is TGTGCCAGCAGTGAACCCCAGGAGGAAAAACTGTTTTTT. Translating gives CASSEPQEEKLFF.

This clonotype was seen ten or more times. The rearrangement uses TRBV6-6 and TRBJ2-3; 12 bases align to TRBD2. Per germline, CDR1 MNHNY and CDR2 SVGAGI (reference sequence). CDR3 length equals 16 residues. The trim removed 7 bases at V and 2 bases at J, leaving 7 bases unmatched. The CDR3 sequence is CASTQTSGRFTDTQYF. For the CDR3, the DNA is TGTGCCAGCACCCAGACTAGCGGGAGATTCACAGATACGCAGTATTTT.

This clonotype was counted at least ten times. A much larger clone lies one base from this, so it may be a read error. The J gene is TRBJ2-1, the V gene TRBV6-5; D call uncertain. The CDR3 consists of 14 residues. CDR1 is MNHEY and CDR2 is SVGAGI in the germline V gene. The CDR3 DNA is TGTGCCAGCAGTGACTCGATTGGTTACAATGAGCAGTTCTTC. Translation: CASSDSIGYNEQFF.

The chain employs TRBV11-2 and TRBJ1-1; no clear D gene. Germline values: CDR1 SGHAT, CDR2 FQNNGV. The CDR3 is 12 amino acids. Between the trimmed V and J ends, which lost 6 bases and 5 bases, there was a span of 10 bases. The CDR3 reads CASSRTSTEAFF. CDR3 bases: TGTGCCAGCAGTCGTACCTCAACTGAAGCTTTCTTT.

This clonotype was counted between two and nine times. The V gene is TRBV20-1, the J gene TRBJ1-4, with D hard to call. Trimming cost V 5 bases and J 10 bases, with 23 bases left between them. From germline, CDR1 is DFQATT and CDR2 SNEGSKA (reference sequence). The CDR3 has 15 amino acids. CDR3: CSAAYRTGLGGKLFF. In nucleotides, the CDR3 is TGCAGTGCTGCCTATCGGACGGGGTTGGGTGGAAAACTGTTTTTT.

This chain joins TRBV7-9 and TRBJ2-7, with D possibly matching TRBD2 (6 bases). This CDR3 is 15 amino acids long. Germline V gene data show CDR1 as SEHNR and CDR2 as FQNEAQ (reference sequence). The V and J ends lost 1 base and 3 bases respectively, with 13 bases between them. CDR3 amino acids: CASSLGGTRGYEQYF. CDR3 sequence (DNA): TGTGCCAGCAGCTTAGGGGGCACGCGGGGCTACGAGCAGTACTTC.

With regard to this clonotype: A much larger clone lies one base from this, so it may be a read error. This chain uses TRBV14 with TRBJ2-1, with 9 bases fitting TRBD1. This CDR3 contains 14 residues. The germline gives CDR1 SGHDN, CDR2 FVKESK. V lost 3 bases to trimming and J lost 9 bases; unmatched junction nucleotides: 6. The CDR3 protein is CASSHLGTGCEQFF. The CDR3 nucleotides read TGTGCCAGCAGCCACCTCGGGACAGGGTGTGAGCAGTTCTTC.

V usage is TRBV15 and J usage is TRBJ1-6; 8 nucleotides agree with TRBD1. The V and J ends lost 3 bases and 10 bases, in that order; junction bases with no gene match: 11. This CDR3 has 16 residues. Germline CDR1 reads LNHNV; CDR2 reads YYDKDF (reference sequence). The DNA of the CDR3 is TGTGCCACCAGCAGGACAGGGGTTTCCCACAACTCACCCCTCCACTTT. This translates into CATSRTGVSHNSPLHF. The whole variable domain, filled in from reference TRBV15 and TRBJ1-6, reads DAMVIQNPRYQVTQFGKPVTLSCSQTLNHNVMYWYQQKSSQAPKLLFHYYDKDFNNEADTPDNFQSRRPNTSFCFLDIRSPGLGDTAMYLCATSRTGVSHNSPLHFGNGTRLTVT.

This clonotype came up a few times. V usage is TRBV6-6 and J usage is TRBJ2-2, with a tentative D call TRBD2 (5 bases). The CDR3 length is 14 residues. The germline gives CDR1 MNHNY, CDR2 SVGAGI (reference sequence). With 2 bases removed from V and 4 bases from J, the gap between germline ends came to 8 bases. The CDR3 spells CASSYGLITGELFF. The CDR3 DNA follows: TGTGCCAGCAGTTACGGACTCATCACCGGGGAGCTGTTTTTT.